A single sample gave rise to the 14 T cell receptor beta chains below, sequenced in a study of blood T cells in healthy people across ages. The authors ran a second PCR of about 7 to 11 cycles using a sample-barcoded 5' primer and a J-beta primer mix. TCRdb analysed the 5' RACE reads with MiXCR anew, one entry per CDR3 protein. In the table there are approximately 850,000 distinct CDR3 sequences, roughly 44% of which are singletons. The source material was blood. Receptor source: a man in his fifties or sixties in good health.

This clonotype has a handful of counts. V usage is TRBV12-5 and J usage is TRBJ2-5, with unresolved D. The CDR3 totals 12 residues. Per germline, CDR1 LGHNT and CDR2 FRNRAP. V dropped 7 bases and J dropped 0 bases, with 6 bases sitting between them. The CDR3 region is CASARDQETQYF. CDR3 sequence (DNA): TGTGCTAGTGCCCGGGACCAAGAGACCCAGTACTTC.

The chain has TRBV27 and TRBJ2-7, with D unclear. Trimming cost V 5 bases and J 5 bases, with 16 bases left between them. This CDR3 comprises 14 residues. Germline loops: CDR1 MNHEY, CDR2 SMNVEV (reference sequence). The CDR3 DNA is TGTGCCAGCAGTCCCCAAAGAGGCCCGAACGAGCAGTACTTC. Its protein is CASSPQRGPNEQYF.

This clonotype was counted many times. This chain uses TRBV7-2 with TRBJ2-1; 11 positions agree with TRBD1. Germline trimming cut 4 bases from V and 6 bases from J; bases unmatched to any gene: 5. The CDR3 has 15 residues. In germline, CDR1 is SGHTA, CDR2 FQGNSA. The CDR3 sequence: CASSSGGTGGNEQFF. The CDR3 bases are TGTGCCAGCAGCTCAGGGGGGACAGGGGGCAATGAGCAGTTCTTC.

In its sample, this clonotype was seen a few times. The chain uses TRBV18 and TRBJ2-7; D is uncertain. The length of the CDR3 is 14 residues. The ends were cut back, 2 bases at V and 5 bases at J, with 13 bases in the middle. CDR1 is KGHSH and CDR2 is LQKENI in the germline V gene. In nucleotides, the CDR3 is TGTGCCAGCTCACCAGAATTTAGGCCGGACGAGCAGTACTTC. It encodes CASSPEFRPDEQYF. Supplemented by reference TRBV18 and TRBJ2-7, the full variable domain reads NAGVMQNPRHLVRRRGQEARLRCSPMKGHSHVYWYRQLPEEGLKFMVYLQKENIIDESGMPKERFSAEFPKEGPSILRIQQVVRGDSAAYFCASSPEFRPDEQYFGPGTRLTVT.

The chain links TRBV4-3 to TRBJ1-6, with 7 bases that match TRBD1. The CDR3 is 16 amino acids. V gave up 0 bases and J gave up 13 bases; unmatched junction bases: 12. CDR1 is LGHNA and CDR2 is YSLEER in the germline V gene. CDR3 nucleotide sequence: TGCGCCAGCAGCCAAGATTTAAGGGGGCAATTTTTGCCCCTCCACTTT. Protein product: CASSQDLRGQFLPLHF.

The chain couples TRBV25-1 to TRBJ1-2, with D possibly matching TRBD1 (6 bases). Trimming cost V 3 bases and J 4 bases, with 12 bases left between them. The CDR3 runs 14 residues. The germline V gene encodes CDR1 MGHDK and CDR2 SYGVNS. This chain's CDR3 is CASSDSGQLYGYTF. CDR3 bases: TGTGCCAGCAGTGATAGCGGACAGCTCTATGGCTACACCTTC.

The rearrangement links TRBV14 to TRBJ2-1; 7 bases fit TRBD2. Losses at the gene ends were 2 bases for V and 3 bases for J; bases not matched to a gene: 1. This CDR3 spans 14 amino acids. CDR1 and CDR2 (germline): SGHDN, FVKESK. CDR3 residues: CASSQRDYYNEQFF. CDR3 DNA sequence: TGTGCCAGCAGCCAACGGGACTACTACAATGAGCAGTTCTTC.

DNA for the CDR3: TGTGCCATCAGTGAGGGGACTAGCGGGGTCCAGTACTTC. Amino acid sequence: CAISEGTSGVQYF. The V gene is TRBV10-3, the J gene TRBJ2-5, with 13 nucleotides matching TRBD2. CDR3 length: 13 residues. V trimming: 2 bases; J trimming: 10 bases; junction bases outside the gene matches: 1. Germline V gene lookup returns CDR1 ENHRY and CDR2 SYGVKD.

This clonotype was picked up a small number of times. The chain recombines TRBV10-3 with TRBJ1-2; D is uncertain. Trimming removed 8 bases at V and 3 bases at J, with 10 bases between. The CDR3 runs 12 residues. From germline, CDR1 is ENHRY and CDR2 SYGVKD. The CDR3: CAIASADYGYTF. CDR3 nucleotide sequence: TGTGCCATCGCATCCGCGGACTATGGCTACACCTTC.

This clonotype was counted a single time. The J gene is TRBJ1-5, the V gene TRBV4-3, with TRBD1 as a possible D gene (6 bases). Trimming left V 4 bases short and J 7 bases short, with 23 bases between. The germline V gene has CDR1 LGHNA and CDR2 YSLEER. CDR3 size: 17 residues. In DNA, the CDR3 is TGCGCCAGCAGCCCCTCCCATTTGGGGGGGGGCGCCCAGCCCCAGCATTTT. It codes for CASSPSHLGGGAQPQHF.

The gene calls are TRBV20-1 and TRBJ2-1; a weak D match, TRBD2 (6 bases). Trimming cost V 5 bases and J 4 bases, with 9 bases left between them. The CDR3 is 12 residues long. The germline V gene has CDR1 DFQATT and CDR2 SNEGSKA (reference sequence). DNA for the CDR3: TGCAGTGCTGCGGACTATTACAATGAGCAGTTCTTC. It specifies CSAADYYNEQFF.

This clonotype was seen only a few times. This chain uses TRBV30 with TRBJ2-4; 11 bases match TRBD2. The CDR3 contains 13 residues. Trimming removed 0 bases from V and 14 bases from J; junction bases left unmatched: 6. The germline CDR1 and CDR2 sequences are GTSNPN and SVGIG (reference sequence). The CDR3 loop reads CAWSVELAGGEYF. CDR3 DNA: TGTGCCTGGAGTGTGGAGCTAGCGGGGGGCGAGTACTTC.

Only one count was recorded for this clonotype. Germline and junction disagree at one end, which may indicate a read error. The CDR3 DNA reads TGTGCCTGCAGCTTATCAAGCGGGGGGCGCGGAATACACTACGAGCAGTACTTC. Translation: CACSLSSGGRGIHYEQYF. J is TRBJ2-7 and V is TRBV7-2; 9 bases line up with TRBD2. The CDR3 spans 18 residues. The germline V gene has CDR1 SGHTA and CDR2 FQGNSA.

The gene calls are TRBV12-3 or TRBV12-4 and TRBJ2-3; D is unresolved. CDR3 size: 12 residues. The ends were cut back, 6 bases at V and 5 bases at J, with 9 bases in the middle. CDR3 nucleotide sequence: TGTGCCAGCAGCAAAGATGGAGATACGCAGTATTTT. Translating it yields CASSKDGDTQYF.